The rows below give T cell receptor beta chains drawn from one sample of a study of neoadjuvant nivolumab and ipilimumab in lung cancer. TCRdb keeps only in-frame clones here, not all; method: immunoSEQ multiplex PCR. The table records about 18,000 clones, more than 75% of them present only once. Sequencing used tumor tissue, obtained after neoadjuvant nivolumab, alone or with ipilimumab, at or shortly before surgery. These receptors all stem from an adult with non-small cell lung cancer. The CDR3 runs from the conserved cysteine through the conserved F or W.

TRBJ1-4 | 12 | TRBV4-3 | CASSQLGEKLFF
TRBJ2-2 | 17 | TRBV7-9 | CASSLIKAGGNTGELFF
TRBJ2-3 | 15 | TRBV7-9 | CASSFYGIGKDTQYF
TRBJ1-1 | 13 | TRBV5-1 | CASSTDLNTEAFF
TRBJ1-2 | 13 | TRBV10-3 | CAISGDSLYGYTF
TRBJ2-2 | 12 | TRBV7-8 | CASSRHTGELFF
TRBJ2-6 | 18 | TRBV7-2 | CASSSGAGLFSGANVLTF
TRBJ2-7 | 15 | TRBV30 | CAWRTLAGGYYEQYF
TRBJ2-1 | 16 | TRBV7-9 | CASSPTGLALTGGQFF
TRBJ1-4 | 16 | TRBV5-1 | CASSLGDSLAGGKLFF
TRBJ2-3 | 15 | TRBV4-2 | CASSARTSATDTQYF
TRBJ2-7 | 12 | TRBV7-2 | CASSLVGYEQYF
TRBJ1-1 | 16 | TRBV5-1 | CASSADPGYGNTEAFF
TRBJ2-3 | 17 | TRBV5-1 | CASSLDFTSGRGHTQYF
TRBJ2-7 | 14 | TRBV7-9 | CASSLPGRYYEQYF
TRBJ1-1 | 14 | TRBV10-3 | CAISEWALPTEAFF
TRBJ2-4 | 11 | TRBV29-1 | CSAGDGYIQYF